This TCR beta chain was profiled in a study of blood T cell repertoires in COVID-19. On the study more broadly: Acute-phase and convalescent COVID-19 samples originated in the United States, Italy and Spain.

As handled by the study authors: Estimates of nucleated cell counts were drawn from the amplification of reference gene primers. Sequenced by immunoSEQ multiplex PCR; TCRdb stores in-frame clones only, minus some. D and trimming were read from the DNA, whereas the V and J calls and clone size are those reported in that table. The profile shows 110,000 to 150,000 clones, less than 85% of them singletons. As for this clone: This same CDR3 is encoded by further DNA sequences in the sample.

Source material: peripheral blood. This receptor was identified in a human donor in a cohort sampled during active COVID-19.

Written as DNA, the CDR3 is TGTGCCAGCAGTACCGACAGGGATGGCTACACCTTC. Translating gives CASSTDRDGYTF. V and J are TRBV28 and TRBJ1-2; 7 positions match TRBD1. The CDR3 has 12 amino acids. With 5 bases clipped from V and 6 bases from J, the junction kept 3 bases outside the gene matches. Germline-derived CDR1 and CDR2 are MDHEN and SYDVKM.